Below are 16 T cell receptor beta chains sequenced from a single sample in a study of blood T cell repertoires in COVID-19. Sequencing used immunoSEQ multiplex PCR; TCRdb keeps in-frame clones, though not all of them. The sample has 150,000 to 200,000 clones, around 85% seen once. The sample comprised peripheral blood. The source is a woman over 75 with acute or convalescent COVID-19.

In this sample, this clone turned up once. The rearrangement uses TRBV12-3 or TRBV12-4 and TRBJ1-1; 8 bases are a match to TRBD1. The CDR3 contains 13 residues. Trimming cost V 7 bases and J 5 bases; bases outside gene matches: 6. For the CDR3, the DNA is TGTGCCAGCACCAGGACAGGGCATACTGAAGCTTTCTTT. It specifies CASTRTGHTEAFF.

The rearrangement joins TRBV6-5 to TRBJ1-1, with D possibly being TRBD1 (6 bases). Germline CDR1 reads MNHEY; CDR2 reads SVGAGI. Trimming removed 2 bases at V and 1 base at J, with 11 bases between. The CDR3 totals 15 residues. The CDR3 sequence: CASSYQGRGNTEAFF. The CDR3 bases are TGTGCCAGCAGTTACCAGGGCAGGGGGAACACTGAAGCTTTCTTT.

CDR3 sequence reads: CASSPAPSYNEQFF. The CDR3 DNA sequence: TGTGCCAGCAGCCCAGCGCCGTCCTACAATGAGCAGTTCTTC. This chain joins TRBV7-2 and TRBJ2-1; the D is unclear. Trimming took 5 bases from V and 1 from J, leaving 9 bases between them. The V gene's germline CDR1 is SGHTA and CDR2 FQGNSA. This CDR3 has 14 amino acids.

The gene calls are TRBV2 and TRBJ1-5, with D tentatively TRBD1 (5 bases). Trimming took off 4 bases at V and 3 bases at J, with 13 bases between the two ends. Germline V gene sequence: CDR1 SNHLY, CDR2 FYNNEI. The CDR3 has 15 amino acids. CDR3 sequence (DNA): TGTGCCAGCAGTGTGGGGCAGTCCTTCAATCAGCCCCAGCATTTT. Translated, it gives CASSVGQSFNQPQHF. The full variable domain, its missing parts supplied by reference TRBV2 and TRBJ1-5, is EPEVTQTPSHQVTQMGQEVILRCVPISNHLYFYWYRQILGQKVEFLVSFYNNEISEKSEIFDDQFSVERPDGSNFTLKIRSTKLEDSAMYFCASSVGQSFNQPQHFGDGTRLSIL.

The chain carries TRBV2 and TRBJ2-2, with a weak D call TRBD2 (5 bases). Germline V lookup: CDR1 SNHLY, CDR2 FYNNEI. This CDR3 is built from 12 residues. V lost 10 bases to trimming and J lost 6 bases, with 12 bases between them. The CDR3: CANTLDSGELFF. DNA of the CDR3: TGTGCCAACACCTTGGACTCCGGGGAGCTGTTTTTT.

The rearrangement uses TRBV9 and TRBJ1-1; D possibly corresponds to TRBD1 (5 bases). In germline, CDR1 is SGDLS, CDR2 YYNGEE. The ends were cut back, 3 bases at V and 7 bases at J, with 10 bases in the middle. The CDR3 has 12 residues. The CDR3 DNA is TGTGCCAGCAGCGGGGGAGGGGATGAAGCTTTCTTT. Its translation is CASSGGGDEAFF. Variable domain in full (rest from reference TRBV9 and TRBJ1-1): DSGVTQTPKHLITATGQRVTLRCSPRSGDLSVYWYQQSLDQGLQFLIQYYNGEERAKGNILERFSAQQFPDLHSELNLSSLELGDSALYFCASSGGGDEAFFGQGTRLTVV.

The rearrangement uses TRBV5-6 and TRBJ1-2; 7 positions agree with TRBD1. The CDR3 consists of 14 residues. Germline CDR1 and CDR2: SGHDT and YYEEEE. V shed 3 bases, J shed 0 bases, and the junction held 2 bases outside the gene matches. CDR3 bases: TGTGCCAGCAGCTGGGACAGAGCTAACTATGGCTACACCTTC. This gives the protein CASSWDRANYGYTF.

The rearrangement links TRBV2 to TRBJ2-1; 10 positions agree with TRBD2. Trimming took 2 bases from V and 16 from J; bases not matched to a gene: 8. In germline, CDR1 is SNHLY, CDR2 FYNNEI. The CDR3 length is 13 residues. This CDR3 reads CASSESLAGAGFF. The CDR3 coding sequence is TGTGCCAGCAGTGAAAGTCTAGCGGGGGCCGGATTCTTC.

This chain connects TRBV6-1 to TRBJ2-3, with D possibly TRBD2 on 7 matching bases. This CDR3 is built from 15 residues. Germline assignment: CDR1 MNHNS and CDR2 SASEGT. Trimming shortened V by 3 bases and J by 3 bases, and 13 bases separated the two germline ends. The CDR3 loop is CASSDTGGPTDTQYF. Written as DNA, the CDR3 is TGTGCCAGCAGTGACACCGGGGGGCCGACAGATACGCAGTATTTT.

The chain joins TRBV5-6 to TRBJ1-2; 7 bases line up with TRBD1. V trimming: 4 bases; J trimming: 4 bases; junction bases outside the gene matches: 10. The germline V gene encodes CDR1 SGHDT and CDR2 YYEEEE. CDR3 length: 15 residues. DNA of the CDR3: TGTGCCAGCAGCCCGACTCCTGACAGGGCCTATGGCTACACCTTC. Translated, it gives CASSPTPDRAYGYTF.

The CDR3 nucleotides are TGTGCCACCAGTGATTTTCCCAGGGGCAATACGCAGTATTTT. Translation gives CATSDFPRGNTQYF. This rearrangement joins TRBV24-1 to TRBJ2-3; a weak D match, TRBD1 (6 bases). The germline V and J ends were trimmed by 1 base and 7 bases, with 11 bases remaining between them. Germline CDR1 KGHDR, CDR2 SFDVKD. The CDR3 is 14 residues long.

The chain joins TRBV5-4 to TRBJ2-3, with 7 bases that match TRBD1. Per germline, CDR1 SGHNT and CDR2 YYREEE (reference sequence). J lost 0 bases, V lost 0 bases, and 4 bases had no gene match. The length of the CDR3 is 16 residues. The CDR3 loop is CASSLARDRSTDTQYF. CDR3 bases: TGTGCCAGCAGCTTGGCCCGGGACAGAAGCACAGATACGCAGTATTTT.

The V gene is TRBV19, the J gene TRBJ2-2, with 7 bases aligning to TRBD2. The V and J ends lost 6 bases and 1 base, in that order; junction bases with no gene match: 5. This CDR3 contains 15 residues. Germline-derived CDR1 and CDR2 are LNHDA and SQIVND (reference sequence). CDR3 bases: TGTGCCAGTAGGAAAGCGGGGCTGAACACCGGGGAGCTGTTTTTT. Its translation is CASRKAGLNTGELFF.

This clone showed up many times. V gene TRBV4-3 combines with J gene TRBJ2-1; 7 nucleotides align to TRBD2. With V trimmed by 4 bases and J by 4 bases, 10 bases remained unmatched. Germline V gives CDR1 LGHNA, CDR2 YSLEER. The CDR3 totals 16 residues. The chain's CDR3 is CASSRKRASGYNEQFF. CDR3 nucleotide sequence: TGCGCCAGCAGCCGAAAGCGGGCTAGCGGTTACAATGAGCAGTTCTTC.

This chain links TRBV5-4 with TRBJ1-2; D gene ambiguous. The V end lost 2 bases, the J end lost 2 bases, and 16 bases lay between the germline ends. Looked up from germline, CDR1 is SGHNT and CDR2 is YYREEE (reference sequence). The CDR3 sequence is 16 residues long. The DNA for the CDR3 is TGTGCCAGCAGCTTCCTGGCCGCGGCGGCGAACTATGGCTACACCTTC. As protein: CASSFLAAAANYGYTF.

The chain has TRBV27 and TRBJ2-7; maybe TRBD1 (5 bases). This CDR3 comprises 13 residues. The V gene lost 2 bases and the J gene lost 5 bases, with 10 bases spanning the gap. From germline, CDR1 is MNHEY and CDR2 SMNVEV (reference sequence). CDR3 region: CASSLRQGNEQYF. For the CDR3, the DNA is TGTGCCAGCAGTTTAAGGCAGGGTAACGAGCAGTACTTC.